The 20 T cell receptor beta chains below were found in one sample sequenced in a study of blood T cell repertoires in COVID-19. TCRdb's table, derived via immunoSEQ multiplex PCR, lists solely in-frame clones and lacks some. Among 190,000 or so clones, around 82% were seen once, and the ten largest hold over 7.5%. Sample: peripheral blood. The receptors shown here come from a woman older than 75 with acute or convalescent COVID-19.

The chain couples TRBV12-3 or TRBV12-4 to TRBJ2-5, with no clear D. V was pared by 5 bases and J by 9 bases, with 13 bases between. The CDR3 spans 12 residues. DNA of the CDR3: TGTGCCAGCAGTGCTCTTAGAGTGGCCCAGTACTTC. Encoded protein: CASSALRVAQYF.

Details on this clone: Different DNA sequences within this sample yield the same CDR3. The gene calls are TRBV7-2 and TRBJ1-1, with D possibly matching TRBD1 (5 bases). Trimming removed 6 bases at V and 3 bases at J, with 11 bases between. The CDR3 contains 13 residues. The germline CDR1 and CDR2 sequences are SGHTA and FQGNSA. The CDR3 protein is CASSLTEHTEAFF. The CDR3 DNA sequence: TGTGCCAGCAGTTTGACAGAACACACTGAAGCTTTCTTT.

The rearrangement links TRBV7-9 to TRBJ1-5, with 8 bases fitting TRBD1. The CDR3 spans 12 residues. With 5 bases clipped from V and 15 bases from J, the junction kept 9 bases outside the gene matches. CDR1 is SEHNR, CDR2 FQNEAQ, per germline (reference sequence). In DNA form, the CDR3 reads TGTGCCAGCAGCCCAGGGGCGACAGGGGCGCATTTT. Residues: CASSPGATGAHF.

The J gene is TRBJ2-5, the V gene TRBV6-5; no firm D call. V gave up 2 bases and J gave up 7 bases, with 11 bases separating them. The CDR3 has 13 amino acids. Germline loops: CDR1 MNHEY, CDR2 SVGAGI. In DNA form, the CDR3 reads TGTGCCAGCAGTTACGGTCCCTCAGGGACCCAGTACTTC. Protein sequence: CASSYGPSGTQYF.

This rearrangement joins TRBV23-1 to TRBJ1-4; 11 nucleotides line up with TRBD1. TRBV23-1 qualifies as an ORF whose function is uncertain. Trimming removed 4 bases from V and 7 bases from J; junction bases left unmatched: 14. The CDR3 is made up of 18 amino acids. CDR3 region: CASSRDPRRGQGAEKLFF. In DNA form, the CDR3 reads TGCGCCAGCAGTCGAGATCCCCGTCGAGGACAGGGGGCTGAAAAACTGTTTTTT.

The chain has TRBV27 and TRBJ1-6; tentatively, D is TRBD1 (5 bases). This CDR3 region has 15 residues. V was shortened by 1 base and J by 7 bases, with 11 bases between the two germline ends. CDR1 and CDR2 (germline): MNHEY, SMNVEV (reference sequence). CDR3 protein: CASSLLGGTNSPLHF. In DNA, the CDR3 is TGTGCCAGCAGTTTATTGGGGGGGACCAATTCACCCCTCCACTTT.

This chain connects TRBV5-1 to TRBJ2-3, with 7 positions matching TRBD2. CDR1 is SGHRS, CDR2 YFSETQ, per germline. The CDR3 contains 14 residues. J gave up 6 bases and V 7 bases, and 11 bases lay outside the gene matches. The CDR3 nucleotides read TGCGCCAGCCGGGCGGGGGAGCCCATCGATACGCAGTATTTT. Translating it yields CASRAGEPIDTQYF.

This rearrangement joins TRBV5-1 to TRBJ2-3, with D tentatively TRBD1 (5 bases). This CDR3 spans 15 amino acids. The V end lost 2 bases, the J end lost 2 bases, and 12 bases lay between the germline ends. The germline V gene has CDR1 SGHRS and CDR2 YFSETQ. The CDR3 region is CASSFRQGDTDTQYF. In nucleotides, the CDR3 is TGCGCCAGCAGCTTTCGCCAGGGCGACACAGATACGCAGTATTTT.

V usage is TRBV4-1 and J usage is TRBJ1-1, with 10 bases that match TRBD1. Germline V gene data show CDR1 as MGHRA and CDR2 as YSYEKL. The J segment lost 3 bases and the V segment lost 4 bases, leaving 11 bases of the junction unmatched. CDR3 size: 17 residues. In nucleotides, the CDR3 is TGCGCCAGCAGCCGCCTATCCGGGACAGGGGTCCACACTGAAGCTTTCTTT. Protein: CASSRLSGTGVHTEAFF.

With respect to this clone: Other DNA sequences within the sample encode an identical CDR3. Here the CDR3 reads CASSPTGDTEAFF. The CDR3 DNA is TGTGCCAGCAGCCCAACGGGGGACACTGAAGCTTTCTTT. The J gene is TRBJ1-1, the V gene TRBV6-5; TRBD1 is a possible D gene (5 bases). This CDR3 has 13 residues. V was cut by 6 bases and J by 3 bases, with 11 bases left in between. The germline V gene has CDR1 MNHEY and CDR2 SVGAGI.

This clone appeared once. The gene calls are TRBV6-5 and TRBJ2-3; TRBD2 matches 7 bases. Trimming cost V 1 base and J 2 bases; bases outside gene matches: 6. CDR3 length equals 16 residues. Germline loops: CDR1 MNHEY, CDR2 SVGAGI. The CDR3 sequence: CASSYWASGDTDTQYF. CDR3 in DNA: TGTGCCAGCAGTTACTGGGCTAGCGGCGACACAGATACGCAGTATTTT.

CDR3 in DNA: TGCGCCAGCAGCTTCCAGTCCTCGGGGCAGGGGGATAGCAATCAGCCCCAGCATTTT. This gives the protein CASSFQSSGQGDSNQPQHF. The genes are TRBV5-1 and TRBJ1-5; 7 nucleotides line up with TRBD1. V trimming: 2 bases; J trimming: 0 bases; junction bases outside the gene matches: 14. CDR1 is SGHRS, CDR2 YFSETQ, per germline. The CDR3 covers 19 residues.

The rearrangement joins TRBV2 to TRBJ2-3, with D unclear. Germline assignment: CDR1 SNHLY and CDR2 FYNNEI. With 10 bases removed from V and 0 bases from J, the gap between germline ends came to 17 bases. CDR3 length equals 15 residues. The CDR3 loop reads CATPTRGLSTDTQYF. CDR3 DNA sequence: TGTGCCACCCCCACCCGAGGCCTTAGCACAGATACGCAGTATTTT.

The rearrangement links TRBV18 to TRBJ1-4; 8 bases fit TRBD1. CDR1 KGHSH and CDR2 LQKENI come from the germline V gene. This CDR3 has 15 residues. The ends lost 3 bases at V and 5 bases at J; junction bases unmatched: 5. Here the CDR3 DNA reads TGTGCCAGCTCACCTAACAGGGGGATGAATGAAAAACTGTTTTTT. This gives the protein CASSPNRGMNEKLFF.

The chain joins TRBV5-1 to TRBJ1-4; weak D call: TRBD1 (5 bases). Germline lookup yields CDR1 SGHRS and CDR2 YFSETQ. V was pared by 7 bases and J by 5 bases, with 21 bases between. The CDR3 length is 16 residues. The CDR3 coding sequence is TGCGCCAGCGGGACCGGAGGGGTAAGAAGGAATGAAAAACTGTTTTTT. This gives the protein CASGTGGVRRNEKLFF. Full variable domain (missing parts from reference TRBV5-1 and TRBJ1-4): KAGVTQTPRYLIKTRGQQVTLSCSPISGHRSVSWYQQTPGQGLQFLFEYFSETQRNKGNFPGRFSGRQFSNSRSEMNVSTLELGDSALYLCASGTGGVRRNEKLFFGSGTQLSVL.

The genes are TRBV7-8 and TRBJ2-7; TRBD1 matches at 7 bases. J lost 3 bases, V lost 0 bases, and 5 bases had no gene match. The CDR3 extends over 15 amino acids. CDR1 SGHVS and CDR2 FQNEAQ come from the germline V gene. Written as DNA, the CDR3 is TGTGCCAGCAGCTTAGCCGGGACAGAGATCTACGAGCAGTACTTC. This sequence encodes CASSLAGTEIYEQYF.

This chain joins TRBV2 and TRBJ2-2, with D unresolved. The V gene lost 3 bases and the J gene lost 1 base, with 6 bases spanning the gap. This CDR3 has 14 amino acids. Germline CDR1 SNHLY, CDR2 FYNNEI. CDR3 in amino acids: CASSEIQNTGELFF. The CDR3 DNA follows: TGTGCCAGCAGTGAGATACAGAACACCGGGGAGCTGTTTTTT.

This clone turned up a few times. The gene calls are TRBV3-1 (or the pseudogene TRBV3-2) and TRBJ1-5; D is undetermined. Germline V lookup: CDR1 LGHDT, CDR2 YNNKEL (reference sequence). This CDR3 comprises 12 residues. Deletions cut 4 bases from V and 6 bases from J, with 7 bases between. CDR3 protein: CASSRPGQPQHF. CDR3 nucleotides: TGTGCCAGCAGCCGCCCGGGTCAGCCCCAGCATTTT.

The rearrangement uses TRBV27 and TRBJ2-7; TRBD1 agrees at 7 bases. V lost 2 bases to trimming and J lost 6 bases; unmatched junction nucleotides: 7. The germline CDR1 and CDR2 sequences are MNHEY and SMNVEV (reference sequence). This CDR3 has 14 amino acids. The CDR3 spells CASSLGPRGREQYF. DNA for the CDR3: TGTGCCAGCAGTTTAGGACCGAGGGGGCGCGAGCAGTACTTC.

The CDR3 DNA sequence: TGTGCCACCCAACGTGGCAGAATAAACACCGGGGAGCTGTTTTTT. It specifies CATQRGRINTGELFF. The rearrangement uses TRBV9 and TRBJ2-2; D not certain. Germline V gene data show CDR1 as SGDLS and CDR2 as YYNGEE. The length of the CDR3 is 15 residues. The ends were cut back, 9 bases at V and 2 bases at J, with 17 bases in the middle.